These 23 T cell receptor beta chains came from one sample sequenced in a study of CD8+ T cells in alopecia areata. RNA extraction was followed by reverse transcription into cDNA, which acted as the sequencing template. Sequenced by immunoSEQ multiplex PCR; TCRdb stores in-frame clones only, minus some. The sample lists about 150,000 clones, 45% to 60% occurring once. The sequenced sample was CD4+ T cells sorted from blood. Receptor source: a human donor in good health.

This rearrangement joins TRBV30 to TRBJ2-7; TRBD1 or TRBD2 may be the D gene (5 bases each). V lost 0 bases to trimming and J lost 5 bases, with 14 bases between them. Germline loops: CDR1 GTSNPN, CDR2 SVGIG (reference sequence). The CDR3 sequence is 14 residues long. The CDR3 DNA follows: TGTGCCTGGAGTGTCTGGGACCGAGGGAACGAGCAGTACTTC. Its protein product is CAWSVWDRGNEQYF.

This chain links TRBV10-3 with TRBJ1-5; 8 positions agree with TRBD1. Germline loops: CDR1 ENHRY, CDR2 SYGVKD. The CDR3 runs to 13 residues. Trimming cost V 4 bases and J 4 bases; bases outside gene matches: 0. The DNA of the CDR3 is TGTGCCATCAGTGGGGACAGGAATCAGCCCCAGCATTTT. Protein product: CAISGDRNQPQHF.

CDR3 sequence: CATINEQFF. CDR3 nucleotides: TGTGCCACAATCAATGAGCAGTTCTTC. This chain uses TRBV2 with TRBJ2-1; D is unclear. The CDR3 runs to 9 residues. Trimming cost V 10 bases and J 6 bases, with 4 bases left between them. CDR1 is SNHLY and CDR2 is FYNNEI in the germline V gene.

This rearrangement joins TRBV10-2 to TRBJ2-7, with 7 bases that match TRBD2. The CDR3 totals 15 residues. V lost 3 bases to trimming and J lost 4 bases; unmatched junction nucleotides: 9. Germline CDR1 is WSHSY and CDR2 is SAAADI. Here the CDR3 reads CASSDPLAAIYEQYF. The CDR3, as DNA: TGCGCCAGCAGTGATCCTCTAGCGGCAATTTACGAGCAGTACTTC.

The J gene is TRBJ1-5, the V gene TRBV2; D is ambiguous. Germline V lookup: CDR1 SNHLY, CDR2 FYNNEI. There are 12 residues in the CDR3. Trimming pared 2 bases from V and 8 bases from J, leaving 7 bases between. The CDR3: CASSENWEPQHF. CDR3 coding DNA: TGTGCCAGCAGTGAAAATTGGGAGCCCCAGCATTTT.

The chain joins TRBV6-1 to TRBJ1-1; D is perhaps TRBD1 (6 bases). There are 15 residues in the CDR3. With 8 bases removed from V and 3 bases from J, the gap between germline ends came to 19 bases. Germline V gene lookup returns CDR1 MNHNS and CDR2 SASEGT. The CDR3 nucleotides are TGTGCCAGCCGCGGACAGCCACGGTCTGACACTGAAGCTTTCTTT. This gives the protein CASRGQPRSDTEAFF.

This clone has more than one count but fewer than ten. This chain uses TRBV28 with TRBJ2-6; D perhaps matches TRBD2 (5 bases). The germline V gene has CDR1 MDHEN and CDR2 SYDVKM. The CDR3 covers 19 residues. V was cut by 3 bases and J by 7 bases, with 25 bases left in between. DNA for the CDR3: TGTGCCAGCAGTTTGTCTCACTCAGGACTGCCCTCTGAAGCCAACGTCCTGACTTTC. This sequence encodes CASSLSHSGLPSEANVLTF.

The rearrangement joins TRBV25-1 to TRBJ1-1; the D is unclear. The V end lost 8 bases, the J end lost 5 bases, and 9 bases lay between the germline ends. In germline, CDR1 is MGHDK, CDR2 SYGVNS. The CDR3 is 11 amino acids. The CDR3 DNA sequence: TGTGCCAGCGAAGAGAGGACTGAAGCTTTCTTT. It codes for CASEERTEAFF.

This clone has more than one count but fewer than ten. Sequence at one end of the junction differs from germline and may be a read error. The rearrangement joins TRBV6-5 to TRBJ2-1, with D uncertain. The CDR3 is made up of 11 amino acids. Germline CDR1 reads MNHEY; CDR2 reads SVGAGI. The CDR3 sequence is CATSEQDEQFF. As DNA, the CDR3 is TGTGCCACCAGTGAGCAGGATGAGCAGTTCTTC.

This clone has a handful of counts. The chain recombines TRBV5-1 with TRBJ2-4, with a tentative D call TRBD2 (5 bases). From germline, CDR1 is SGHRS and CDR2 YFSETQ. V lost 2 bases and J 9 bases, leaving 18 bases between the germline ends. The CDR3 sequence is 15 residues long. The CDR3, as DNA: TGCGCCAGCAGCTTAGATTTGGACTGGGCCGGCATTCAGTACTTC. Translated: CASSLDLDWAGIQYF.

The V and J genes are TRBV10-3 and TRBJ1-2, with D maybe TRBD1 (5 bases). This CDR3 region has 12 residues. The V gene's germline CDR1 is ENHRY and CDR2 SYGVKD. V was cut by 3 bases and J by 8 bases, with 10 bases left in between. For the CDR3, the DNA is TGTGCCATCAGTGACAGGGCGGGCGGCTACACCTTC. It codes for CAISDRAGGYTF.

The gene calls are TRBV28 and TRBJ2-5; D may be TRBD2 (6 bases). Trimming left V 5 bases short and J 3 bases short, with 19 bases between. This CDR3 spans 16 amino acids. In germline, CDR1 is MDHEN, CDR2 SYDVKM. This CDR3 reads CASSPTPGLGKETQYF. The CDR3 DNA sequence: TGTGCCAGCAGTCCGACGCCGGGACTCGGGAAAGAGACCCAGTACTTC.

This chain connects TRBV10-2 to TRBJ2-7; tentatively, D is TRBD1 (5 bases). Trimming pared 2 bases from V and 7 bases from J, leaving 15 bases between. Germline CDR1 is WSHSY and CDR2 is SAAADI. The CDR3 sequence is 14 residues long. The DNA of the CDR3 is TGCGCCAGCAGTGAGCCGGCCAGGGTGTTAGAGCAGTACTTC. It specifies CASSEPARVLEQYF.

This clone has only a few counts. The V gene is TRBV11-2, the J gene TRBJ2-3; possible D gene TRBD2, 5 bases. The CDR3 length is 14 residues. CDR1 SGHAT and CDR2 FQNNGV come from the germline V gene. V shed 0 bases and J shed 6 bases, with 10 bases lying between them. The CDR3 DNA sequence: TGTGCCAGCAGCTTAGACCGAGGGAAGGATACGCAGTATTTT. Its translation is CASSLDRGKDTQYF.

The V gene is TRBV15, the J gene TRBJ2-1, with D uncertain. Trimming cost V 4 bases and J 7 bases, with 5 bases left between them. Germline CDR1 and CDR2: LNHNV and YYDKDF (reference sequence). CDR3 length equals 11 residues. This CDR3 is CATSTFNEQFF. Here the CDR3 DNA reads TGTGCCACCAGCACATTTAATGAGCAGTTCTTC. The complete variable domain, with remaining parts taken from reference TRBV15 and TRBJ2-1, reads DAMVIQNPRYQVTQFGKPVTLSCSQTLNHNVMYWYQQKSSQAPKLLFHYYDKDFNNEADTPDNFQSRRPNTSFCFLDIRSPGLGDTAMYLCATSTFNEQFFGPGTRLTVL.

The chain uses TRBV5-1 and TRBJ2-3; TRBD2 agrees at 10 bases. The CDR3 runs to 15 residues. After removal of 0 bases from V and 4 bases from J, the junction contained 2 bases not matched to a gene. Germline CDR1 is SGHRS and CDR2 is YFSETQ. CDR3 region: CASSLASGSADTQYF. The CDR3 DNA follows: TGCGCCAGCAGCTTGGCTAGCGGGAGTGCAGATACGCAGTATTTT.

This clone was recorded once. V is TRBV29-1 and J is TRBJ1-2; 7 bases fit TRBD1. V was clipped by 0 bases and J by 4 bases; unmatched bases: 14. This CDR3 region has 17 residues. Germline loops: CDR1 SQVTM, CDR2 ANQGSEA. The CDR3 region is CSVEDLPPGTASYGYTF. CDR3 DNA sequence: TGCAGCGTTGAAGATCTTCCGCCCGGGACAGCTAGCTATGGCTACACCTTC.

The chain combines TRBV5-1 with TRBJ1-2, with a tentative D call TRBD1 (5 bases). This CDR3 is built from 14 residues. The germline V gene has CDR1 SGHRS and CDR2 YFSETQ. V was clipped by 6 bases and J by 6 bases, with 18 bases between them. CDR3 loop: CASTSSMGENGYTF. CDR3 sequence (DNA): TGCGCCAGCACCTCGTCGATGGGGGAAAATGGCTACACCTTC.

This clone was counted a few times. The rearrangement joins TRBV10-3 to TRBJ2-1; D gene ambiguous. The CDR3 length is 13 residues. Trimming stripped 8 bases from V and 3 bases from J, with 11 bases between. CDR1 is ENHRY, CDR2 SYGVKD, per germline. Written as DNA, the CDR3 is TGTGCCATCGGATCCGGGTTCTACAATGAGCAGTTCTTC. Translated, it gives CAIGSGFYNEQFF.

This chain connects TRBV30 to TRBJ1-2, with no clear D. V was cut by 2 bases and J by 8 bases, with 9 bases left in between. This CDR3 contains 11 residues. The V gene's germline CDR1 is GTSNPN and CDR2 SVGIG (reference sequence). The CDR3 coding sequence is TGTGCCTGGAGTAACGCGTGGGGCTACACCTTC. Encoded protein: CAWSNAWGYTF. Supplemented by reference TRBV30 and TRBJ1-2, the full variable domain reads SQTIHQWPATLVQPVGSPLSLECTVEGTSNPNLYWYRQAAGRGLQLLFYSVGIGQISSEVPQNLSASRPQDRQFILSSKKLLLSDSGFYLCAWSNAWGYTFGSGTRLTVV.

The genes are TRBV10-3 and TRBJ1-5, with D perhaps TRBD1 (5 bases). Trimming took off 4 bases at V and 0 bases at J, with 10 bases between the two ends. The CDR3 is 15 residues long. The V gene's germline CDR1 is ENHRY and CDR2 SYGVKD. CDR3 nucleotide sequence: TGTGCCATCAGTGGTGGGGGTCATAGCAATCAGCCCCAGCATTTT. Amino acids: CAISGGGHSNQPQHF.

This clone has just a few counts. The same CDR3 is also encoded by other DNA sequences in this sample. This chain links TRBV29-1 with TRBJ1-1; D is unresolved. Germline V gene sequence: CDR1 SQVTM, CDR2 ANQGSEA. The V end lost 4 bases, the J end lost 0 bases, and 0 bases lay between the germline ends. This CDR3 spans 10 amino acids. CDR3: CSVVNTEAFF. The CDR3 DNA sequence: TGCAGCGTTGTGAACACTGAAGCTTTCTTT.

Remarks on this clone: The same CDR3 is also encoded by other DNA sequences in this sample. The rearrangement joins TRBV5-4 to TRBJ2-7, with TRBD2 matching 7 bases. Germline CDR1 and CDR2: SGHNT and YYREEE (reference sequence). This CDR3 has 15 residues. The V and J ends lost 0 bases and 1 base, in that order; junction bases with no gene match: 4. This CDR3 reads CASSLDGGGSYEQYF. The CDR3 DNA reads as TGTGCCAGCAGCTTGGATGGGGGAGGGTCCTACGAGCAGTACTTC.